This TCR beta chain was sequenced in a study of blood T cell repertoires in COVID-19. Across the study: Both acute and convalescent COVID-19 samples were obtained from the United States, Italy and Spain.

Germline CDR1 reads SGHDN; CDR2 reads FVKESK. The CDR3 runs to 15 residues. The V gene end was trimmed by 4 bases and the J gene end by 8 bases; junction bases not matched to a gene: 10. The sample holds a few counts of this clone. Sequencing used immunoSEQ multiplex PCR; TCRdb keeps in-frame clones, though not all of them. The sample includes about 87,000 clones, approximately 86% seen only once; the top ten take around 5.3%. Input material: peripheral blood. The rearrangement links TRBV14 to TRBJ1-2; 10 nucleotides match TRBD1. The clonotype was recovered from a man aged 40-49 years with acute or convalescent COVID-19. The DNA for the CDR3 is TGTGCCAGCAGCCGGTTGGGACAGGGGACGGACGGCTACACCTTC. It translates to CASSRLGQGTDGYTF.